The rows below give T cell receptor beta chains drawn from one sample of a study of blood T cells in healthy people across ages. Via MiXCR, TCRdb re-called the 5' RACE reads, giving one row per CDR3 protein. The sample has roughly 1.7 million distinct CDR3 sequences, 30% to 35% seen once. The specimen sequenced was blood. The origin of the receptors is a woman in her twenties or thirties in good health. Each CDR3 is given without its conserved first and last residue.

TRBV20-1,TRBJ2-7,SARGESYEQY
TRBV28,TRBJ2-2,AGGNPNTGELF
TRBV19,TRBJ2-1,ATDLAGEQF
TRBV12-3/TRBV12-4,TRBJ2-5,ASSSTGDRETQY
TRBV5-1,TRBJ1-2,ASSYSLANYGYT
TRBV20-1,TRBJ2-7,SATSDRERSTYEQY
TRBV5-1,TRBJ2-7,ASSQGGLAGVNEQY
TRBV9,TRBJ1-2,ASRGSGWGAIGYGYT
TRBV10-3,TRBJ2-1,VISEGSSNEQF
TRBV9,TRBJ1-1,ASSPQQSEAF
TRBV5-1,NA,ASSLGTEGVDIQY
TRBV20-1,TRBJ2-2,SARRTGELF
TRBV7-9,TRBJ2-5,ASSLLAGGPVGQETQY
TRBV3-1,TRBJ2-1,ASSQAGLADNNEQF
TRBV30,NA,AWDRPTGVEQY
TRBV6-2/TRBV6-3,TRBJ1-2,ASSYSPAVSGGYT
TRBV4-1,TRBJ2-7,ASSQDSGMDEQY
TRBV12-3/TRBV12-4,TRBJ1-4,ASSYTGSEKLF
TRBV27,TRBJ2-3,ASSSLGASGRVMLSTDTQY
TRBV20-1,TRBJ1-2,SARSPPSYGYT
TRBV3-1,TRBJ1-1,ASNQEGGSTEAF
TRBV9,TRBJ2-5,ASSTLDRAYGETQY
TRBV5-1,TRBJ1-1,ASSLQGGFGTEAF
TRBV6-1,TRBJ2-1,ASKDRQSYNEQF
TRBV11-2,TRBJ2-5,ASSLAAEIGETQY
TRBV20-1,TRBJ2-1,SAPSGTSGSGEQF
TRBV3-1,TRBJ2-1,ASSQGHSMNNEQF
TRBV20-1,TRBJ1-5,SARVGHFNQPQH
TRBV5-4,TRBJ1-1,ASSPRQGAMRVDTEAF
TRBV15,TRBJ2-5,ATSRGVRSPETQY
TRBV11-2,TRBJ2-1,ASSSSDVPNEQF
TRBV7-2,TRBJ2-1,ASSDRLVAGNEQF
TRBV7-3,TRBJ2-2,ASSTSDTGELF
TRBV9,TRBJ2-7,ASSAGGTVFNYEQY
TRBV20-1,TRBJ2-7,SVSASFSYEQY
TRBV5-5,TRBJ1-2,ASSLGGQILYYGYT
TRBV12-3/TRBV12-4,TRBJ2-7,ASSTPTAEMRY
TRBV27,TRBJ2-4,ASSLSGVAKNIQY
TRBV9,TRBJ2-7,ASSVGLGYEQY
TRBV27,TRBJ1-2,ASSLSGLPVYGYT
TRBV5-1,TRBJ1-6,ASSLGPDSDNSPLH
TRBV5-1,TRBJ1-4,ASSPADRGDEKLF
TRBV10-3,TRBJ1-5,AISESIGKRGGQPQH
TRBV25-1,TRBJ2-5,ASSPPGLLQETQY
TRBV29-1,TRBJ2-5,SVVARETQY
TRBV20-1,TRBJ2-7,SARGAAAYEQY
TRBV12-3/TRBV12-4,TRBJ2-2,ASSSPGFNTGELF
TRBV5-1,TRBJ2-2,ASSASGTSGSEELF
TRBV7-9,TRBJ2-2,ASSPQVGRAGELF
TRBV20-1,TRBJ2-3,SARRGQLRTDTQY
TRBV5-1,TRBJ2-7,ASSANSGVATYEQY
TRBV20-1,TRBJ2-1,SASEVYNEQF
TRBV24-1,TRBJ2-4,ATSERGSAKNIQY